The 32 T cell receptor beta chains listed next were all sequenced from one sample in a study of blood T cell repertoires in COVID-19. The assay was immunoSEQ multiplex PCR, and TCRdb's table has in-frame clones only and misses some. Among roughly 320,000 clones listed, about 90% were seen once. The source material was peripheral blood. The source is a woman aged 50 to 65 with COVID-19, enrolled during active disease.

The chain employs TRBV7-8 and TRBJ2-1; a weak D match, TRBD2 (5 bases). Germline V gene lookup returns CDR1 SGHVS and CDR2 FQNEAQ. This CDR3 is 15 amino acids long. Trimming left V 5 bases short and J 4 bases short, with 15 bases between. The CDR3: CASSIEGALYNEQFF. CDR3 DNA: TGTGCCAGCAGCATAGAGGGAGCCCTATACAATGAGCAGTTCTTC.

The chain employs TRBV30 and TRBJ2-5; 8 positions agree with TRBD1. This CDR3 region has 17 residues. Germline CDR1 and CDR2: GTSNPN and SVGIG (reference sequence). The J segment lost 4 bases and the V segment lost 4 bases, leaving 17 bases of the junction unmatched. The CDR3 sequence: CAWKGQGALKRAETQYF. The CDR3 region has the DNA TGTGCCTGGAAGGGCCAGGGGGCGCTCAAAAGGGCAGAGACCCAGTACTTC.

The chain combines TRBV11-2 with TRBJ1-2; 7 bases align to TRBD1. J lost 7 bases, V lost 5 bases, and 13 bases had no gene match. This CDR3 contains 15 residues. Germline CDR1 reads SGHAT; CDR2 reads FQNNGV. CDR3 amino acids: CASSPRTGKGCGYTF. The CDR3 DNA reads as TGTGCCAGCAGCCCACGGACAGGTAAGGGGTGTGGCTACACCTTC. Complete variable domain (other parts from reference TRBV11-2 and TRBJ1-2): EAGVAQSPRYKIIEKRQSVAFWCNPISGHATLYWYQQILGQGPKLLIQFQNNGVVDDSQLPKDRFSAERLKGVDSTLKIQPAKLEDSAVYLCASSPRTGKGCGYTFGSGTRLTVV.

V gene TRBV7-2 combines with J gene TRBJ1-2, with D possibly being TRBD1 (5 bases). The CDR3 is 17 amino acids. Germline loops: CDR1 SGHTA, CDR2 FQGNSA. Between the trimmed V and J ends, which lost 1 base and 0 bases, there was a span of 15 bases. The CDR3 region has the DNA TGTGCCAGCAGCTTAGATGCCAGGGCCGGGTCTAACTATGGCTACACCTTC. It translates to CASSLDARAGSNYGYTF. The full variable domain, completed using reference TRBV7-2 and TRBJ1-2, is GAGVSQSPSNKVTEKGKDVELRCDPISGHTALYWYRQSLGQGLEFLIYFQGNSAPDKSGLPSDRFSAERTGGSVSTLTIQRTQQEDSAVYLCASSLDARAGSNYGYTFGSGTRLTVV.

The chain combines TRBV19 with TRBJ2-7, with a possible D match to TRBD1 (5 bases). Deletions cut 2 bases from V and 2 bases from J, with 10 bases between. This CDR3 region has 14 residues. Germline V CDR1 and CDR2: LNHDA, SQIVND (reference sequence). CDR3: CASSIQGRAYEQYF. In nucleotides, the CDR3 is TGTGCCAGTAGTATACAGGGTCGGGCCTACGAGCAGTACTTC.

The chain combines TRBV3-1 (or the pseudogene TRBV3-2) with TRBJ1-2, with 12 bases lining up with TRBD1. This CDR3 is built from 16 residues. Germline CDR1 reads LGHDT; CDR2 reads YNNKEL (reference sequence). The junction had 6 bases not matched to a gene; V was cut back by 5 bases and J by 2 bases. The DNA of the CDR3 is TGTGCCAGCAGCAACCGGGACAGGGGGCGAAACTATGGCTACACCTTC. This sequence encodes CASSNRDRGRNYGYTF.

The chain joins TRBV15 to TRBJ1-2; no firm D call. Trimming stripped 5 bases from V and 7 bases from J, with 14 bases between. The CDR3 consists of 13 residues. Germline CDR1 and CDR2: LNHNV and YYDKDF (reference sequence). CDR3 sequence: CATSGTGYGGYTF. CDR3 nucleotide sequence: TGTGCCACCAGCGGCACGGGGTATGGTGGCTACACCTTC.

This chain links TRBV5-4 with TRBJ1-6, with D possibly matching TRBD1 (5 bases). CDR3 length equals 14 residues. The V gene's germline CDR1 is SGHNT and CDR2 YYREEE (reference sequence). Trimming removed 4 bases at V and 6 bases at J, with 11 bases between. Here the CDR3 reads CASSETAFNSPLHF. CDR3 nucleotide sequence: TGTGCCAGCAGCGAGACAGCCTTTAATTCACCCCTCCACTTT.

J is TRBJ1-2 and V is TRBV30; D is uncertain. Between the trimmed V and J ends, which lost 0 bases and 4 bases, there was a span of 9 bases. The CDR3 is made up of 13 amino acids. Germline V CDR1 and CDR2: GTSNPN, SVGIG (reference sequence). This CDR3 reads CAWSVQQLYGYTF. CDR3 in DNA: TGTGCCTGGAGTGTACAACAGCTCTATGGCTACACCTTC.

This clone was recorded a few times. This chain uses TRBV4-2 with TRBJ1-4; 8 bases are a match to TRBD1. This CDR3 spans 15 amino acids. Unmatched junction bases numbered 6, after V lost 1 base and J lost 8 bases. Germline CDR1 LGHNA, CDR2 YNFKEQ. DNA for the CDR3: TGTGCCAGCAGCCAAGGGGACAGGATCAGGGAAAAACTGTTTTTT. Amino acids: CASSQGDRIREKLFF.

The CDR3 sequence: CASSPGAGQGGMNTEAFF. The CDR3 coding sequence is TGTGCCAGCTCACCAGGGGCCGGACAGGGAGGTATGAACACTGAAGCTTTCTTT. V and J are TRBV18 and TRBJ1-1, with 8 bases that match TRBD1. This CDR3 has 18 residues. Losses at the gene ends were 2 bases for V and 0 bases for J; bases not matched to a gene: 11. Germline CDR1 and CDR2: KGHSH and LQKENI. Based on the CDR3 plus reference TRBV18 and TRBJ1-1, the full variable domain is NAGVMQNPRHLVRRRGQEARLRCSPMKGHSHVYWYRQLPEEGLKFMVYLQKENIIDESGMPKERFSAEFPKEGPSILRIQQVVRGDSAAYFCASSPGAGQGGMNTEAFFGQGTRLTVV.

For the CDR3, the DNA is TGTGCCACCAGTGACCCAAGTAACGGCGGTGGCGAGCAGTACTTC. This sequence encodes CATSDPSNGGGEQYF. The rearrangement uses TRBV24-1 and TRBJ2-7; D not certain. V lost 4 bases and J 6 bases, leaving 18 bases between the germline ends. The germline gives CDR1 KGHDR, CDR2 SFDVKD. CDR3 size: 15 residues.

J is TRBJ2-5 and V is TRBV27, with D perhaps TRBD1 (6 bases). CDR1 and CDR2 from the germline V gene are MNHEY and SMNVEV (reference sequence). There are 14 residues in the CDR3. The ends were cut back, 6 bases at V and 6 bases at J, with 17 bases in the middle. The CDR3 coding sequence is TGTGCCAGCAGACCCCGACAGGTTTGGAAGACCCAGTACTTC. Amino acids: CASRPRQVWKTQYF.

The chain carries TRBV5-5 and TRBJ2-2, with 12 bases identical to TRBD2. The CDR3 covers 17 residues. Unmatched junction bases numbered 2, after V lost 0 bases and J lost 2 bases. Per the germline V gene, CDR1 is SGHKS and CDR2 is YYEKEE (reference sequence). The CDR3 nucleotides read TGTGCCAGCAGCTTGGGACTAGCGGGAGTTAACACCGGGGAGCTGTTTTTT. This gives the protein CASSLGLAGVNTGELFF.

The V and J genes are TRBV12-3 or TRBV12-4 and TRBJ2-1; 7 bases match TRBD1. J gave up 8 bases and V 5 bases, and 6 bases lay outside the gene matches. This CDR3 comprises 13 residues. DNA for the CDR3: TGTGCCAGCAGTCCGACAGGGAGTTATGAGCAGTTCTTC. This sequence encodes CASSPTGSYEQFF.

This chain connects TRBV9 to TRBJ2-3, with 11 positions matching TRBD2. V lost 1 base and J lost 5; bases outside the gene matches: 3. CDR1 is SGDLS and CDR2 is YYNGEE in the germline V gene. CDR3 length: 15 amino acids. This chain's CDR3 is CASSVIAGGKDTQYF. In DNA, the CDR3 is TGTGCCAGCAGCGTAATAGCGGGAGGGAAAGATACGCAGTATTTT.

CDR3 DNA: TGTGCCAGCAGACCGGGACTAGCGGGAGGGGGAGGAGAGACCCAGTACTTC. Its translation: CASRPGLAGGGGETQYF. The chain is built from TRBV7-2 and TRBJ2-5, with TRBD2 matching over 16 bases. The V segment lost 6 bases and the J segment 4 bases; nucleotides outside the gene matches: 8. This CDR3 spans 17 amino acids. Germline lookup yields CDR1 SGHTA and CDR2 FQGNSA.

This clone appeared a few times. The chain links TRBV7-2 to TRBJ2-7; perhaps TRBD2 as D (5 bases). Germline assignment: CDR1 SGHTA and CDR2 FQGNSA. This CDR3 is 14 amino acids long. V lost 2 bases to trimming and J lost 6 bases, with 14 bases between them. In nucleotides, the CDR3 is TGTGCCAGCAGCTTACCGTGGCGGGTACGCGAGCAGTACTTC. This encodes CASSLPWRVREQYF. Supplemented by reference TRBV7-2 and TRBJ2-7, the full variable domain reads GAGVSQSPSNKVTEKGKDVELRCDPISGHTALYWYRQSLGQGLEFLIYFQGNSAPDKSGLPSDRFSAERTGGSVSTLTIQRTQQEDSAVYLCASSLPWRVREQYFGPGTRLTVT.

This clone was recorded a few times. This chain uses TRBV28 with TRBJ1-1; possible D gene TRBD1, 6 bases. The V end was cut by 10 bases, the J end by 5 bases, with 17 bases between. Per the germline V gene, CDR1 is MDHEN and CDR2 is SYDVKM. This CDR3 has 13 amino acids. CDR3 residues: CATEGEETTEAFF. The CDR3 nucleotides are TGTGCCACCGAGGGGGAAGAAACTACTGAAGCTTTCTTT.

V is TRBV20-1 and J is TRBJ1-3; a weak D match, TRBD1 (6 bases). CDR3 length: 16 amino acids. V lost 3 bases, J lost 0 bases, and 15 bases lay in between. CDR1 and CDR2 (germline): DFQATT, SNEGSKA (reference sequence). CDR3 amino acids: CSASGGRGNSGNTIYF. CDR3 bases: TGCAGTGCTAGTGGGGGCAGGGGTAACTCTGGAAACACCATATATTTT.

The DNA for the CDR3 is TGCGCCAGCAGCCCCCGGACTAGCGGGATCGGGAATGAGCAGTTCTTC. It codes for CASSPRTSGIGNEQFF. The chain has TRBV4-1 and TRBJ2-1; 12 bases agree with TRBD2. The V segment lost 4 bases and the J segment 7 bases; nucleotides outside the gene matches: 8. CDR3 length: 16 residues. Per the germline V gene, CDR1 is MGHRA and CDR2 is YSYEKL.

This clone was observed once. The genes are TRBV27 and TRBJ1-2; the D gene is possibly TRBD1 (5 bases). This CDR3 spans 13 amino acids. Trimming stripped 6 bases from V and 8 bases from J, with 16 bases between. Germline V gene data show CDR1 as MNHEY and CDR2 as SMNVEV (reference sequence). The CDR3 DNA reads as TGTGCCAGCAGGTCCACCGGGGGAAGAGGCTACACCTTC. Amino acids: CASRSTGGRGYTF.

The rearrangement uses TRBV2 and TRBJ2-2, with D uncertain. The CDR3 extends over 13 amino acids. The V end lost 6 bases, the J end lost 6 bases, and 11 bases lay between the germline ends. Looked up from germline, CDR1 is SNHLY and CDR2 is FYNNEI. CDR3 amino acids: CASRGTVSGELFF. CDR3 in DNA: TGTGCCAGCAGGGGTACAGTTTCCGGGGAGCTGTTTTTT.

The V gene is TRBV3-1 (or the pseudogene TRBV3-2), the J gene TRBJ2-5, with 13 bases identical to TRBD2. The length of the CDR3 is 16 residues. CDR1 is LGHDT, CDR2 YNNKEL, per germline (reference sequence). The V and J ends lost 2 bases and 5 bases, in that order; junction bases with no gene match: 5. CDR3 region: CASSQRTSGRGETQYF. The CDR3 DNA is TGTGCCAGCAGCCAAAGGACTAGCGGGAGAGGGGAGACCCAGTACTTC.

CDR3 DNA: TGCAGCGTGGCCACTAGCTCCCAGTACTTC. It translates to CSVATSSQYF. This chain connects TRBV29-1 to TRBJ2-5; tentatively, D is TRBD2 (6 bases). Germline V gene sequence: CDR1 SQVTM, CDR2 ANQGSEA. Trimming left V 6 bases short and J 9 bases short, with 11 bases between. The CDR3 loop spans 10 amino acids.

The rearrangement links TRBV13 to TRBJ2-5, with D perhaps TRBD2 (7 bases). From germline, CDR1 is PRHDT and CDR2 FYEKMQ (reference sequence). The CDR3 length is 17 residues. V lost 4 bases and J 1 base, leaving 19 bases between the germline ends. The CDR3 DNA reads TGTGCCAGCAGCTGGGGGGGGCGAGGCGGGAGCCAAGAGACCCAGTACTTC. Residues: CASSWGGRGGSQETQYF. The full variable domain, completed using reference TRBV13 and TRBJ2-5, is AAGVIQSPRHLIKEKRETATLKCYPIPRHDTVYWYQQGPGQDPQFLISFYEKMQSDKGSIPDRFSAQQFSDYHSELNMSSLELGDSALYFCASSWGGRGGSQETQYFGPGTRLLVL.

This CDR3 is CASSGRSATNEKLFF. The CDR3 DNA reads as TGTGCCAGCAGCGGACGGAGCGCAACTAATGAAAAACTGTTTTTT. The chain couples TRBV9 to TRBJ1-4; D gene ambiguous. Between the trimmed V and J ends, which lost 3 bases and 0 bases, there was a span of 9 bases. The CDR3 length is 15 residues. Germline V gene sequence: CDR1 SGDLS, CDR2 YYNGEE. Together with reference TRBV9 and TRBJ1-4, the CDR3 gives the full variable domain: DSGVTQTPKHLITATGQRVTLRCSPRSGDLSVYWYQQSLDQGLQFLIQYYNGEERAKGNILERFSAQQFPDLHSELNLSSLELGDSALYFCASSGRSATNEKLFFGSGTQLSVL.

The gene calls are TRBV9 and TRBJ1-5, with D perhaps matching TRBD1 (5 bases). Germline assignment: CDR1 SGDLS and CDR2 YYNGEE. The V gene lost 0 bases and the J gene lost 4 bases, with 11 bases spanning the gap. CDR3 length equals 15 residues. The CDR3 region is CASSVDGGANQPQHF. The CDR3 DNA sequence: TGTGCCAGCAGCGTAGATGGCGGGGCAAATCAGCCCCAGCATTTT.

The chain carries TRBV7-2 and TRBJ2-7, with 7 bases matching TRBD1. Germline CDR1 reads SGHTA; CDR2 reads FQGNSA. The CDR3 contains 14 residues. V was pared by 5 bases and J by 5 bases, with 9 bases of the junction left unmatched. CDR3 residues: CASSSGQVPNEQYF. CDR3 in DNA: TGTGCCAGCAGCAGCGGACAGGTCCCTAACGAGCAGTACTTC. The full variable domain, with the rest looked up from reference TRBV7-2 and TRBJ2-7, is GAGVSQSPSNKVTEKGKDVELRCDPISGHTALYWYRQSLGQGLEFLIYFQGNSAPDKSGLPSDRFSAERTGGSVSTLTIQRTQQEDSAVYLCASSSGQVPNEQYFGPGTRLTVT.

To note about this clone: This sample includes further DNA sequences coding for the same CDR3. The gene calls are TRBV6-5 and TRBJ1-2; D is undetermined. The CDR3 totals 15 residues. Germline CDR1 is MNHEY and CDR2 is SVGAGI. Between the trimmed V and J ends, which lost 2 bases and 1 base, there was a span of 11 bases. CDR3: CASSYSGGSNYGYTF. CDR3 nucleotide sequence: TGTGCCAGCAGTTACAGCGGTGGCAGTAACTATGGCTACACCTTC.

The chain joins TRBV5-4 to TRBJ2-1; 9 nucleotides align to TRBD1. This CDR3 has 15 amino acids. CDR1 SGHNT and CDR2 YYREEE come from the germline V gene (reference sequence). V shed 5 bases, J shed 4 bases, and the junction held 7 bases outside the gene matches. This CDR3 is CASRRTGDFYNEQFF. The CDR3 DNA is TGTGCCAGCAGACGGACAGGGGACTTTTACAATGAGCAGTTCTTC.

This chain joins TRBV7-3 and TRBJ1-5, with D possibly being TRBD1 (6 bases). Germline CDR1 SGHTA, CDR2 FQGTGA. This CDR3 spans 13 amino acids. The V end lost 5 bases, the J end lost 5 bases, and 10 bases lay between the germline ends. The CDR3 nucleotides are TGTGCCAGCAGCCTACACAGGGATCAGCCCCAGCATTTT. Protein sequence: CASSLHRDQPQHF.